These T cell receptor beta chains were read from a single sample in a study of OX40 agonist ivuxolimab in advanced cancers. Using immunoSEQ multiplex PCR, the repertoire was profiled, and TCRdb retains in-frame clones only, with some absent. Of 78,000 or so clones detected, 70% to 90% appear once; the ten largest clones hold 15% to 20%. Specimen: CD4+ or CD8+ T cells sorted from blood, collected in a trial of the OX40 agonist ivuxolimab. The receptors here all came from an adult with an advanced solid tumor such as melanoma, head and neck, liver or kidney cancer. CDR3s include the opening cysteine and the closing phenylalanine or tryptophan. The order of the fields is D gene, V gene, J gene, clone size, CDR3 protein, CDR3 DNA. A D gene is named only where the DNA matches it firmly. Expanded clones get a size class; other rows say once, few or many, or leave the size out.

d_call: -
v_call: TRBV28
j_call: TRBJ1-5
clone_size: few
cdr3_aa: CASTTGYQPQHF
cdr3_nt: TGTGCCAGCACCACAGGGTATCAGCCCCAGCATTTT

d_call: TRBD2
v_call: TRBV2
j_call: TRBJ2-7
clone_size: -
cdr3_aa: CASSARGRIDEQYF
cdr3_nt: TGTGCCAGCAGTGCGCGCGGGAGGATCGACGAGCAGTACTTC

d_call: TRBD2
v_call: TRBV19
j_call: TRBJ2-1
clone_size: few
cdr3_aa: CASKAGGVIDEQFF
cdr3_nt: TGTGCCAGTAAAGCGGGAGGGGTTATTGATGAGCAGTTCTTC

d_call: -
v_call: TRBV20-1
j_call: TRBJ2-7
clone_size: -
cdr3_aa: CSARRGYEQYF
cdr3_nt: TGCAGTGCTAGGCGTGGCTACGAGCAGTACTTC

d_call: TRBD2
v_call: TRBV19
j_call: TRBJ2-3
clone_size: -
cdr3_aa: CASSVSGSFADTQYF
cdr3_nt: TGTGCCAGTAGTGTTAGCGGGAGCTTTGCAGATACGCAGTATTTT

d_call: TRBD2
v_call: TRBV10-2
j_call: TRBJ2-1
clone_size: -
cdr3_aa: CASSSTSGSRNEQFF
cdr3_nt: TGCGCCAGCAGTTCTACTAGCGGGAGTAGGAATGAGCAGTTCTTC

d_call: TRBD1
v_call: TRBV25-1
j_call: TRBJ1-1
clone_size: -
cdr3_aa: CASSQTGIDVTEAFF
cdr3_nt: TGTGCCAGCAGTCAGACAGGGATCGATGTCACTGAAGCTTTCTTT

d_call: -
v_call: TRBV27
j_call: TRBJ2-3
clone_size: -
cdr3_aa: CASSLSGPGYTDTQYF
cdr3_nt: TGTGCCAGCAGTTTATCGGGGCCTGGGTACACAGATACGCAGTATTTT

d_call: -
v_call: TRBV14
j_call: TRBJ2-7
clone_size: -
cdr3_aa: CASSQDPGLPGRNEQYF
cdr3_nt: TGTGCCAGCAGCCAAGACCCCGGACTACCGGGACGCAACGAGCAGTACTTC

d_call: -
v_call: TRBV28
j_call: TRBJ1-2
clone_size: once
cdr3_aa: CASSPRGRRANYGYTF
cdr3_nt: TGTGCCAGCAGTCCCAGAGGCAGAAGGGCTAACTATGGCTACACCTTC

d_call: -
v_call: TRBV6-5
j_call: TRBJ1-4
clone_size: -
cdr3_aa: CASIQHATNEKLFF
cdr3_nt: TGTGCCAGCATCCAACATGCAACTAATGAAAAACTGTTTTTT

d_call: TRBD2
v_call: TRBV11-3
j_call: TRBJ2-1
clone_size: few
cdr3_aa: CASSLDGGSSYNEQFF
cdr3_nt: TGTGCCAGCAGCTTAGATGGCGGGAGCTCCTACAATGAGCAGTTCTTC

d_call: -
v_call: TRBV28
j_call: TRBJ1-5
clone_size: -
cdr3_aa: CASRFSGSRNQPQHF
cdr3_nt: TGTGCCAGCAGATTTTCAGGGTCGCGCAATCAGCCCCAGCATTTT

d_call: -
v_call: TRBV16
j_call: TRBJ2-2
clone_size: -
cdr3_aa: CASSQSRNTGELFF
cdr3_nt: TGTGCCAGCAGCCAATCTCGTAACACCGGGGAGCTGTTTTTT

d_call: TRBD1
v_call: TRBV28
j_call: TRBJ1-1
clone_size: -
cdr3_aa: CASSLTGTGGTEAFF
cdr3_nt: TGTGCCAGCAGTTTAACCGGGACAGGGGGCACTGAAGCTTTCTTT

d_call: -
v_call: TRBV6-1
j_call: TRBJ2-3
clone_size: -
cdr3_aa: CASSAPSEGTYTDTQYF
cdr3_nt: TGTGCCAGCAGTGCTCCTTCAGAGGGGACGTACACAGATACGCAGTATTTT

d_call: -
v_call: TRBV28
j_call: TRBJ2-7
clone_size: -
cdr3_aa: CASSSPGPSYEQYF
cdr3_nt: TGTGCCAGCAGTTCCCCGGGCCCATCCTACGAGCAGTACTTC

d_call: -
v_call: TRBV19
j_call: TRBJ1-5
clone_size: -
cdr3_aa: CASGHNNQPQHF
cdr3_nt: TGTGCCAGCGGACATAACAATCAGCCCCAGCATTTT

d_call: -
v_call: TRBV11-2
j_call: TRBJ2-1
clone_size: -
cdr3_aa: CASSLEGGLYNEQFF
cdr3_nt: TGTGCCAGCAGCTTGGAGGGGGGATTATACAATGAGCAGTTCTTC

d_call: -
v_call: TRBV18
j_call: TRBJ2-7
clone_size: few
cdr3_aa: CASSPPNRDGGLSEQYF
cdr3_nt: TGTGCCAGCTCACCCCCAAACAGGGATGGGGGGCTCTCCGAGCAGTACTTC

d_call: TRBD1
v_call: TRBV28
j_call: TRBJ1-1
clone_size: -
cdr3_aa: CASSLGRQGRSTEAFF
cdr3_nt: TGTGCCAGCAGTTTGGGTCGACAGGGGAGGAGCACTGAAGCTTTCTTT

d_call: -
v_call: TRBV28
j_call: TRBJ1-2
clone_size: -
cdr3_aa: CASSLSAQVRLGYGYTF
cdr3_nt: TGTGCCAGCAGTCTATCGGCGCAGGTGCGTTTAGGCTATGGCTACACCTTC

d_call: -
v_call: TRBV25-1
j_call: TRBJ1-3
clone_size: -
cdr3_aa: CASSGSRVGSGNTIYF
cdr3_nt: TGTGCCAGCAGCGGATCCAGGGTAGGCTCTGGAAACACCATATATTTT

d_call: -
v_call: TRBV7-9
j_call: TRBJ1-1
clone_size: few
cdr3_aa: CASSFTNTEAFF
cdr3_nt: TGTGCCAGCAGCTTTACGAACACTGAAGCTTTCTTT

d_call: TRBD1
v_call: TRBV19
j_call: TRBJ2-5
clone_size: -
cdr3_aa: CASSIHRGFEETQYF
cdr3_nt: TGTGCCAGTAGTATTCACAGGGGGTTTGAAGAGACCCAGTACTTC

d_call: -
v_call: TRBV7-2
j_call: TRBJ2-1
clone_size: once
cdr3_aa: CASSVRTRENEQFF
cdr3_nt: TGTGCCAGCAGCGTACGGACAAGGGAGAATGAGCAGTTCTTC

d_call: -
v_call: TRBV7-2
j_call: TRBJ1-2
clone_size: -
cdr3_aa: CASSLALGNYGYTF
cdr3_nt: TGTGCCAGCAGCTTAGCTCTGGGAAACTATGGCTACACCTTC

d_call: -
v_call: TRBV19
j_call: TRBJ1-4
clone_size: -
cdr3_aa: CASSARGREKLFF
cdr3_nt: TGTGCCAGTAGTGCCAGGGGTAGGGAAAAACTGTTTTTT

d_call: -
v_call: TRBV7-9
j_call: TRBJ1-2
clone_size: -
cdr3_aa: CASSLAEGRSAYYGYTF
cdr3_nt: TGTGCCAGCAGCTTAGCGGAGGGGAGGTCCGCTTACTATGGCTACACCTTC

d_call: TRBD1
v_call: TRBV7-6
j_call: TRBJ2-7
clone_size: few
cdr3_aa: CASSPGTGSSYEQYF
cdr3_nt: TGTGCCAGCAGCCCAGGGACAGGGAGCTCCTACGAGCAGTACTTC

d_call: -
v_call: TRBV20-1
j_call: TRBJ2-1
clone_size: once
cdr3_aa: CSAPLGNEQFF
cdr3_nt: TGCAGTGCCCCCCTGGGGAATGAGCAGTTCTTC

d_call: -
v_call: TRBV28
j_call: TRBJ2-1
clone_size: -
cdr3_aa: CATQEAGANEQFF
cdr3_nt: TGTGCCACCCAAGAGGCGGGGGCCAATGAGCAGTTCTTC

d_call: TRBD1
v_call: TRBV28
j_call: TRBJ1-5
clone_size: -
cdr3_aa: CASSMGQGAGQPQHF
cdr3_nt: TGTGCCAGCAGTATGGGACAGGGGGCGGGTCAGCCCCAGCATTTT

d_call: -
v_call: TRBV5-1
j_call: TRBJ1-2
clone_size: -
cdr3_aa: CASSLAGTTGGYTF
cdr3_nt: TGCGCCAGCAGCTTGGCTGGGACTACAGGTGGCTACACCTTC

d_call: -
v_call: TRBV5-4
j_call: TRBJ2-5
clone_size: -
cdr3_aa: CASSLGRSAETQYF
cdr3_nt: TGTGCCAGCAGCTTGGGAAGGTCAGCGGAGACCCAGTACTTC

d_call: -
v_call: TRBV19
j_call: TRBJ2-1
clone_size: -
cdr3_aa: CASSIEGTSYNEQFF
cdr3_nt: TGTGCCAGTAGTATAGAGGGTACTTCCTACAATGAGCAGTTCTTC

d_call: -
v_call: TRBV27
j_call: TRBJ1-6
clone_size: -
cdr3_aa: CASSPRGSYNSPLHF
cdr3_nt: TGTGCCAGCAGTCCTCGAGGGTCCTATAATTCACCCCTCCACTTT

d_call: TRBD1
v_call: TRBV5-1
j_call: TRBJ2-7
clone_size: -
cdr3_aa: CASSSQGSSYEQYF
cdr3_nt: TGCGCCAGCAGCTCACAGGGGTCCTCCTACGAGCAGTACTTC

d_call: TRBD2
v_call: TRBV7-9
j_call: TRBJ2-3
clone_size: -
cdr3_aa: CASSPLAGVTDTQYF
cdr3_nt: TGTGCCAGCAGCCCCTTAGCGGGAGTGACAGATACGCAGTATTTT

d_call: -
v_call: TRBV6-1
j_call: TRBJ1-5
clone_size: -
cdr3_aa: CASSAEGDQPQHF
cdr3_nt: TGTGCCAGCAGTGCCGAAGGCGATCAGCCCCAGCATTTT

d_call: TRBD1
v_call: TRBV19
j_call: TRBJ2-7
clone_size: once
cdr3_aa: CASSIQLGQGSEQYF
cdr3_nt: TGTGCCAGTAGTATCCAGCTCGGACAGGGGAGCGAGCAGTACTTC

d_call: -
v_call: TRBV15
j_call: TRBJ1-2
clone_size: -
cdr3_aa: CATSRDFTEGYTF
cdr3_nt: TGTGCCACCAGCAGAGATTTCACAGAAGGCTACACCTTC

d_call: TRBD1
v_call: TRBV5-8
j_call: TRBJ1-6
clone_size: -
cdr3_aa: CASSLEQGRNSPLHF
cdr3_nt: TGTGCCAGCAGCTTGGAACAGGGGAGGAATTCACCCCTCCACTTT

d_call: TRBD2
v_call: TRBV27
j_call: TRBJ2-1
clone_size: few
cdr3_aa: CASSLPKRIAGYNEQFF
cdr3_nt: TGTGCCAGCAGTTTACCCAAGAGGATAGCGGGGTACAATGAGCAGTTCTTC

d_call: TRBD2
v_call: TRBV5-4
j_call: TRBJ2-7
clone_size: -
cdr3_aa: CASSYGLAEAYEQYF
cdr3_nt: TGTGCCAGCAGCTATGGACTAGCGGAGGCCTACGAGCAGTACTTC

d_call: -
v_call: TRBV11-1
j_call: TRBJ2-7
clone_size: -
cdr3_aa: CASSSPNGGLYEQYF
cdr3_nt: TGTGCCAGCAGCTCACCGAATGGGGGGCTTTACGAGCAGTACTTC

d_call: -
v_call: TRBV4-1
j_call: TRBJ1-4
clone_size: -
cdr3_aa: CASSQSGTSDEKLFF
cdr3_nt: TGCGCCAGCAGCCAATCCGGGACATCCGATGAAAAACTGTTTTTT

d_call: -
v_call: TRBV7-2
j_call: TRBJ1-5
clone_size: -
cdr3_aa: CASSLVSNSNQPQHF
cdr3_nt: TGTGCCAGCAGCTTAGTTAGCAATAGCAATCAGCCCCAGCATTTT

d_call: TRBD1
v_call: TRBV14
j_call: TRBJ1-3
clone_size: -
cdr3_aa: CASSIQGVSGNTIYF
cdr3_nt: TGTGCCAGCAGCATTCAGGGGGTGTCGGGAAACACCATATATTTT

d_call: TRBD2
v_call: TRBV5-1
j_call: TRBJ2-3
clone_size: -
cdr3_aa: CASSHGTSGSMTDTQYF
cdr3_nt: TGCGCCAGCAGCCATGGGACTAGCGGGAGCATGACAGATACGCAGTATTTT

d_call: TRBD1
v_call: TRBV18
j_call: TRBJ2-5
clone_size: -
cdr3_aa: CASSPRTGQETQYF
cdr3_nt: TGTGCCAGCTCGCCGCGGACAGGCCAAGAGACCCAGTACTTC